This record concerns one T cell receptor beta chain sequence. Its antigen is unknown. The CDR3 loop spans 17 amino acids. The germline V gene has CDR1 SGHAT and CDR2 FQNNGV. Trimming left V 3 bases short and J 6 bases short, with 21 bases between. Making use of molecular barcodes, quantitative 5'-RACE generated TCR beta libraries. MiXCR, run by TCRdb on the 5' RACE reads, gives a single entry per CDR3 protein. The repertoire has about 440,000 distinct CDR3 sequences, about 15% of them found once; the top ten carry about 0.94%. The data originate from a study of CD8 T cells in ankylosing spondylitis. General study points: The disease-linked clones had a CD8+ phenotype and low blood frequencies. Seemingly characteristic of ankylosing spondylitis blood was a TCR beta motif consisting of under ten highly homologous variants. As reported, disease-linked clones showed significant enrichment in matched ankylosing spondylitis synovial fluid.

The material sequenced was blood, either unsorted or a sorted T cell fraction (not recorded which). This chain uses TRBV11-2 with TRBJ2-1; the D call may be TRBD1 or TRBD2 (5 bases each). The receptor was derived from a male donor with ankylosing spondylitis. The CDR3 region is CASSLRGRTLTSNEQFF. The CDR3 DNA follows: TGTGCCAGCAGCTTGAGGGGTCGGACTCTAACGTCCAATGAGCAGTTCTTC.